This T cell receptor (beta chain) was retrieved from a study of T cell responses to AZD1222 COVID-19 vaccine. Whole-study results and caveats: Vaccine-related CD4 TCRs covered spike, predominating at 160-218 and 743-854.

The table came from immunoSEQ multiplex PCR; TCRdb's copy has only in-frame clones and leaves some out. Here the sample spans tens of thousands of clones, approximately 80% being singletons. Germline V gene lookup returns CDR1 MNHEY and CDR2 SMNVEV (reference sequence). V was clipped by 7 bases and J by 6 bases, with 12 bases between them. There are 12 residues in the CDR3. Worth noting for this clone: The antigen is not known.

The TCR originated in an adult in good health. The material sequenced was peripheral blood, taken on day 0 of AZD1222 vaccination. This rearrangement joins TRBV27 to TRBJ1-2; weak D call: TRBD1 (6 bases). The CDR3 sequence: CASKRGGDGYTF. The CDR3 DNA is TGTGCCAGCAAACGTGGGGGCGATGGCTACACCTTC.